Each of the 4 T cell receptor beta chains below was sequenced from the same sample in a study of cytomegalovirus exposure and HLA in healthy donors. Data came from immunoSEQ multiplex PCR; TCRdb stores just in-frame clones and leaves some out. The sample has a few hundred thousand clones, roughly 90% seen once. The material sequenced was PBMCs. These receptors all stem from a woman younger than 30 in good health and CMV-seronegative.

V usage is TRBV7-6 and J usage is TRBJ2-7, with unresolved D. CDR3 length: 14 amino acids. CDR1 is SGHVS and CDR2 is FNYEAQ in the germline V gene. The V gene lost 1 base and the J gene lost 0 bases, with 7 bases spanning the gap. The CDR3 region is CASSLVVDSYEQYF. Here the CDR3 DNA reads TGTGCCAGCAGCTTAGTAGTAGACTCCTACGAGCAGTACTTC. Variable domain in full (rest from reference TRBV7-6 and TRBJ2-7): GAGVSQSPRYKVTKRGQDVALRCDPISGHVSLYWYRQALGQGPEFLTYFNYEAQQDKSGLPNDRFSAERPEGSISTLTIQRTEQRDSAMYRCASSLVVDSYEQYFGPGTRLTVT.

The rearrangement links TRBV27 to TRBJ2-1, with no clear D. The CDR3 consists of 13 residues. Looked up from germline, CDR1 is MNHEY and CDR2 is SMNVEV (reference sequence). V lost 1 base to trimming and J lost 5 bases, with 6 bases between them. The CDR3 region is CASSLFSNNEQFF. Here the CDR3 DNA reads TGTGCCAGCAGTTTATTTTCTAACAATGAGCAGTTCTTC.

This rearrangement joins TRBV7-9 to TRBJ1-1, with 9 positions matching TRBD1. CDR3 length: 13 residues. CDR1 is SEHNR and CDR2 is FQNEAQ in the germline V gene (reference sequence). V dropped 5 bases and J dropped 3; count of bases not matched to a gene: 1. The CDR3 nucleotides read TGTGCCAGCAGCCGGACAGGGGACACTGAAGCTTTCTTT. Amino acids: CASSRTGDTEAFF.

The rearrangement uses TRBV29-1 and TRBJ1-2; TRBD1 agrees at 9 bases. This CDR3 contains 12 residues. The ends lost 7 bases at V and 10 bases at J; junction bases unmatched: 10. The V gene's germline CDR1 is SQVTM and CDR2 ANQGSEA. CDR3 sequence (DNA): TGCAGCGCCGCGGGGACAGGGCTTATCTACACCTTC. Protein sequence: CSAAGTGLIYTF.